Listed here are 24 T cell receptor beta chains from one sample, sequenced in a study of T cell responses to AZD1222 COVID-19 vaccine. Libraries were prepared by immunoSEQ multiplex PCR; TCRdb keeps only in-frame clonotypes and omits some of them. The sample comprises fewer than 150,000 clones, 90% of which are singletons, and 3.4% rests with the top ten. The specimen comprised peripheral blood, sampled on day 0 of AZD1222 vaccination. Receptors were obtained from an adult in good health.

This clone was recorded a few times. The chain combines TRBV11-3 with TRBJ2-7; TRBD1 matches 8 bases. Germline values: CDR1 SGHNT, CDR2 YENEEA. This CDR3 has 16 amino acids. Trimming cost V 7 bases and J 1 base; bases outside gene matches: 12. In DNA form, the CDR3 reads TGTGCCAGCACCATTGATGGACAGGGCGTATCCTACGAGCAGTACTTC. Its protein is CASTIDGQGVSYEQYF.

The chain employs TRBV6-1 and TRBJ2-7; no firm D call. The CDR3 spans 15 residues. Germline CDR1 reads MNHNS; CDR2 reads SASEGT. V lost 0 bases, J lost 0 bases, and 9 bases lay in between. The CDR3, as DNA: TGTGCCAGCAGTGAAGCCCCGGGCAGCTCCTACGAGCAGTACTTC. It specifies CASSEAPGSSYEQYF.

The genes are TRBV21-1 and TRBJ2-7; TRBD1 reflects the table's D call only, with no check against the DNA. TRBV21-1 is deemed a pseudogene. The CDR3 runs 12 residues. The CDR3 loop is CATQGAQNEQYF. The CDR3 bases are TGTGCCACTCAGGGGGCGCAGAACGAGCAGTACTTC.

This clone was detected ten times or more. The identical CDR3 is also encoded by other nucleotide sequences in the sample. This rearrangement joins TRBV6-4 to TRBJ2-1; 11 bases match TRBD2. This CDR3 region has 14 residues. Unmatched junction bases numbered 0, after V lost 2 bases and J lost 6 bases. Germline lookup yields CDR1 MRHNA and CDR2 SNTAGT. This chain's CDR3 is CASSDGTSGNEQFF. CDR3 DNA: TGTGCCAGCAGTGACGGGACTAGCGGCAATGAGCAGTTCTTC.

The V call is TRBV4-2, the J call TRBJ1-2; D call uncertain. The ends were cut back, 1 base at V and 2 bases at J, with 14 bases in the middle. Germline assignment: CDR1 LGHNA and CDR2 YNFKEQ. CDR3 length: 16 residues. The CDR3: CASSQVASISNYGYTF. In nucleotides, the CDR3 is TGTGCCAGCAGCCAAGTAGCCAGCATTTCCAACTATGGCTACACCTTC.

This clone was picked up many times. The chain combines TRBV18 with TRBJ1-2; D uncertain. This CDR3 has 12 amino acids. V was shortened by 0 bases and J by 3 bases, with 2 bases between the two germline ends. Per germline, CDR1 KGHSH and CDR2 LQKENI. CDR3 sequence reads: CASSPPDYGYTF. The DNA for the CDR3 is TGTGCCAGCTCACCACCAGACTATGGCTACACCTTC.

J is TRBJ2-1 and V is TRBV19; 7 nucleotides line up with TRBD2. V was pared by 2 bases and J by 3 bases, with 10 bases of the junction left unmatched. The CDR3 totals 17 residues. Germline CDR1 is LNHDA and CDR2 is SQIVND (reference sequence). The CDR3 is CASSIRSQRGGYNEQFF. CDR3 sequence (DNA): TGTGCCAGTAGTATACGTTCCCAGCGGGGTGGCTACAATGAGCAGTTCTTC.

The chain recombines TRBV7-7 with TRBJ2-7; 8 nucleotides match TRBD1. The trim removed 5 bases at V and 0 bases at J, leaving 6 bases unmatched. The CDR3 runs 15 residues. Germline CDR1 reads SSHAT; CDR2 reads FNYEAQ (reference sequence). This CDR3 reads CASSPGTGFSYEQYF. CDR3 coding DNA: TGTGCCAGCAGCCCCGGGACAGGATTCTCCTACGAGCAGTACTTC.

The chain carries TRBV30 and TRBJ2-7; D gene ambiguous. The CDR3 spans 13 residues. Between the trimmed V and J ends, which lost 2 bases and 1 base, there was a span of 9 bases. From germline, CDR1 is GTSNPN and CDR2 SVGIG (reference sequence). The CDR3 here is CAWSWGLSYEQYF. CDR3 nucleotides: TGTGCCTGGAGTTGGGGATTATCCTACGAGCAGTACTTC.

DNA of the CDR3: TGTGCCAGCAGCCTAGCGACCGGGACAGGGGCGGATGGCTACACCTTC. Translated: CASSLATGTGADGYTF. The J gene is TRBJ1-2, the V gene TRBV27; TRBD1 matches at 10 bases. The CDR3 is 16 residues long. Germline CDR1 MNHEY, CDR2 SMNVEV (reference sequence). Germline trimming cut 6 bases from V and 6 bases from J; bases unmatched to any gene: 13.

The chain recombines TRBV5-5 with TRBJ2-7; 7 bases match TRBD1. The CDR3 extends over 15 amino acids. Germline lookup yields CDR1 SGHKS and CDR2 YYEKEE (reference sequence). Germline trimming cut 2 bases from V and 2 bases from J; bases unmatched to any gene: 7. The chain's CDR3 is CASSFWDRGAYEQYF. CDR3 DNA sequence: TGTGCCAGCAGCTTTTGGGACAGAGGGGCCTACGAGCAGTACTTC. Filled out from reference TRBV5-5 and TRBJ2-7, the complete variable domain reads DAGVTQSPTHLIKTRGQQVTLRCSPISGHKSVSWYQQVLGQGPQFIFQYYEKEERGRGNFPDRFSARQFPNYSSELNVNALLLGDSALYLCASSFWDRGAYEQYFGPGTRLTVT.

This clone appeared once. This chain connects TRBV6-5 to TRBJ1-2; 8 positions match TRBD1. Germline values: CDR1 MNHEY, CDR2 SVGAGI. This CDR3 contains 11 residues. V shed 8 bases and J 8 bases; nucleotides not matched to a gene: 4. The CDR3: CASGQGWGYTF. The CDR3 nucleotides are TGTGCCAGCGGACAGGGATGGGGCTACACCTTC.

The J gene is TRBJ1-1, the V gene TRBV27, with D perhaps TRBD1 (6 bases). Deletions cut 6 bases from V and 10 bases from J, with 18 bases between. This CDR3 is built from 13 residues. In germline, CDR1 is MNHEY, CDR2 SMNVEV (reference sequence). This CDR3 is CASSRGGAQGAFF. The CDR3, as DNA: TGTGCCAGCAGCCGAGGGGGGGCACAGGGAGCTTTCTTT.

This clone occurred once. The chain couples TRBV12-1 to TRBJ2-7. TRBV12-1 counts as a pseudogene. This CDR3 has 14 amino acids. This CDR3 reads CASSHGRADCEQYF. The CDR3 DNA sequence: TGTGCCAGCAGCCACGGACGGGCAGATTGCGAGCAGTACTTC.

To note about this clone: The same CDR3 is also encoded by other DNA sequences in this sample. The gene calls are TRBV6-1 and TRBJ1-5; a possible D gene is TRBD1 (5 bases). There are 13 residues in the CDR3. CDR1 is MNHNS and CDR2 is SASEGT in the germline V gene. Trimming took 3 bases from V and 7 from J, leaving 10 bases between them. The CDR3 nucleotides read TGTGCCAGCAGTGAGGGGGATCTGCAGCCCCAGCATTTT. Encoded protein: CASSEGDLQPQHF.

The gene calls are TRBV23-1 and TRBJ2-3, with 12 positions matching TRBD2. TRBV23-1 is an open reading frame, and its role is uncertain. CDR3 length equals 19 residues. Trimming removed 2 bases from V and 1 base from J; junction bases left unmatched: 10. The DNA of the CDR3 is TGCGCCAGCAGTCAAGGGCCTAGCGGGAGGGAATTACGCACAGATACGCAGTATTTT. Protein: CASSQGPSGRELRTDTQYF.

The chain has TRBV5-4 and TRBJ2-7; 10 nucleotides align to TRBD2. Germline CDR1 SGHNT, CDR2 YYREEE (reference sequence). With V trimmed by 2 bases and J by 7 bases, 6 bases remained unmatched. The CDR3 spans 14 residues. Here the CDR3 DNA reads TGTGCCAGCAGCTTAGCGGGGGGGCCGCGGGAGCAGTACTTC. This sequence encodes CASSLAGGPREQYF.

With regard to this clone: Additional DNA sequences in this sample encode the identical CDR3. The CDR3 DNA follows: TGCGCCAGCAGCCCCGGACAGGGAAATTACAATGAGCAGTTCTTC. This codes for CASSPGQGNYNEQFF. The chain links TRBV5-1 to TRBJ2-1; 8 nucleotides agree with TRBD1. The CDR3 sequence is 15 residues long. CDR1 SGHRS and CDR2 YFSETQ come from the germline V gene. V shed 4 bases and J 4 bases; nucleotides not matched to a gene: 7.

V is TRBV30 and J is TRBJ1-2, with D uncertain. The CDR3 runs to 12 residues. With 0 bases removed from V and 14 bases from J, the gap between germline ends came to 16 bases. Germline V gives CDR1 GTSNPN, CDR2 SVGIG (reference sequence). As DNA, the CDR3 is TGTGCCTGGAGTGTATTGGGCTTCGGGCTAACCTTC. Protein sequence: CAWSVLGFGLTF. The full variable domain, completed using reference TRBV30 and TRBJ1-2, is SQTIHQWPATLVQPVGSPLSLECTVEGTSNPNLYWYRQAAGRGLQLLFYSVGIGQISSEVPQNLSASRPQDRQFILSSKKLLLSDSGFYLCAWSVLGFGLTFGSGTRLTVV.

This chain joins TRBV3-1 (or the pseudogene TRBV3-2) and TRBJ2-7; TRBD2 agrees at 7 bases. After removal of 2 bases from V and 4 bases from J, the junction contained 2 bases not matched to a gene. The germline V gene encodes CDR1 LGHDT and CDR2 YNNKEL (reference sequence). The CDR3 runs 13 residues. The CDR3 sequence is CASSQSGTYEQYF. CDR3 nucleotides: TGTGCCAGCAGCCAAAGCGGGACGTACGAGCAGTACTTC.

The table lists this clone with a few counts. V and J are TRBV5-4 and TRBJ1-5; weak D call: TRBD1 (6 bases). CDR1 and CDR2 from the germline V gene are SGHNT and YYREEE (reference sequence). With 0 bases removed from V and 2 bases from J, the gap between germline ends came to 15 bases. The CDR3 loop spans 17 amino acids. CDR3 region: CASSLGGNSGGNQPQHF. The DNA of the CDR3 is TGTGCCAGCAGCTTGGGGGGGAACTCAGGGGGCAATCAGCCCCAGCATTTT. The variable domain in full, with the rest retrieved from reference TRBV5-4 and TRBJ1-5, is ETGVTQSPTHLIKTRGQQVTLRCSSQSGHNTVSWYQQALGQGPQFIFQYYREEENGRGNFPPRFSGLQFPNYSSELNVNALELDDSALYLCASSLGGNSGGNQPQHFGDGTRLSIL.

This clone was counted only a few times. This chain joins TRBV24-1 and TRBJ2-1, with 8 bases lining up with TRBD2. This CDR3 region has 18 residues. From germline, CDR1 is KGHDR and CDR2 SFDVKD. The junction had 9 bases not matched to a gene; V was cut back by 3 bases and J by 0 bases. As DNA, the CDR3 is TGTGCCACCAGTGATAGTTCGGGAGGGGCGGGCTCCTACAATGAGCAGTTCTTC. Protein: CATSDSSGGAGSYNEQFF.

In this sample, this clone turned up once. J is TRBJ1-3 and V is TRBV5-1; possible D gene TRBD1, 5 bases. The germline V gene encodes CDR1 SGHRS and CDR2 YFSETQ. The V gene lost 4 bases and the J gene lost 0 bases, with 11 bases spanning the gap. The CDR3 runs to 15 residues. In DNA, the CDR3 is TGCGCCAGCAGCCCCAGACAGAACTCTGGAAACACCATATATTTT. Residues: CASSPRQNSGNTIYF.

The chain employs TRBV7-8 and TRBJ1-2, with unresolved D. V was pared by 4 bases and J by 3 bases, with 21 bases between. Germline loops: CDR1 SGHVS, CDR2 FQNEAQ. There are 17 residues in the CDR3. The CDR3 reads CASSSNSLLGDHYGYTF. The CDR3 DNA reads TGTGCCAGCAGCTCAAACAGCCTCTTAGGAGACCACTATGGCTACACCTTC.